The 17 T cell receptor beta chains reported below all come from one sample, sequenced in a study of long-term antiretroviral therapy in people with HIV. Run at survey level, the immunoSEQ assay was version v3.0. Profiling relied on immunoSEQ multiplex PCR, and the TCRdb table lists in-frame clones only, not all of them. This repertoire shows roughly 38,000 clones, roughly 80% found once; its top ten account for about 6%. The source material was unsorted PBMCs, sampled 3.4 years after starting antiretroviral therapy. The receptors were sampled from a man aged 30 to 45 with HIV.

The chain's CDR3 is CASSVDQDPAYEQYF. CDR3 nucleotides: TGTGCCAGCAGCGTCGACCAGGACCCAGCCTACGAGCAGTACTTC. V gene TRBV5-4 combines with J gene TRBJ2-7; D is unresolved. Germline V gene data show CDR1 as SGHNT and CDR2 as YYREEE (reference sequence). V lost 4 bases and J lost 2, with 16 bases in between. This CDR3 is built from 15 residues. Using reference TRBV5-4 and TRBJ2-7 for the parts outside the CDR3, the full variable domain is ETGVTQSPTHLIKTRGQQVTLRCSSQSGHNTVSWYQQALGQGPQFIFQYYREEENGRGNFPPRFSGLQFPNYSSELNVNALELDDSALYLCASSVDQDPAYEQYFGPGTRLTVT.

The CDR3 region has the DNA TGCGCCAGCAGTCTCCGGGACAGGGGGCGCCTCCGCCCCGGGGAGCTGTTTTTT. This translates into CASSLRDRGRLRPGELFF. V is TRBV5-1 and J is TRBJ2-2; TRBD1 matches 12 bases. V shed 5 bases and J 6 bases; nucleotides not matched to a gene: 14. Germline-derived CDR1 and CDR2 are SGHRS and YFSETQ. The CDR3 loop spans 18 amino acids.

The rearrangement uses TRBV5-4 and TRBJ2-7; a possible D gene is TRBD2 (6 bases). Germline V CDR1 and CDR2: SGHNT, YYREEE (reference sequence). There are 14 residues in the CDR3. V gave up 4 bases and J gave up 7 bases, with 18 bases separating them. CDR3 protein: CASSHQTSTGEQYF. The CDR3 DNA is TGTGCCAGCAGCCATCAGACTAGTACGGGGGAGCAGTACTTC.

The V call is TRBV7-9, the J call TRBJ1-1; 7 bases are shared with TRBD1. This CDR3 contains 15 residues. The V gene's germline CDR1 is SEHNR and CDR2 FQNEAQ (reference sequence). V lost 6 bases to trimming and J lost 2 bases; unmatched junction nucleotides: 9. CDR3 region: CASREARTGNTEAFF. The CDR3, as DNA: TGTGCCAGCAGGGAAGCTAGGACAGGCAACACTGAAGCTTTCTTT.

V usage is TRBV6-5 and J usage is TRBJ2-1; D is perhaps TRBD1 (6 bases). The CDR3 is 15 residues long. The germline V gene encodes CDR1 MNHEY and CDR2 SVGAGI. Trimming cost V 2 bases and J 6 bases, with 14 bases left between them. CDR3 coding DNA: TGTGCCAGCAGTTACGGAACAGGGAAAAGCAATGAGCAGTTCTTC. Translating gives CASSYGTGKSNEQFF.

The J gene is TRBJ1-1, the V gene TRBV5-1, with D perhaps matching TRBD1 (5 bases). Between the trimmed V and J ends, which lost 3 bases and 6 bases, there was a span of 24 bases. CDR1 and CDR2 (germline): SGHRS, YFSETQ. The CDR3 has 17 amino acids. CDR3 sequence reads: CASSSPVGRSWEAEAFF. CDR3 DNA: TGCGCCAGCAGCTCCCCCGTGGGACGGAGCTGGGAGGCTGAAGCTTTCTTT.

The V call is TRBV4-1, the J call TRBJ2-7; no reliable D call. Germline V CDR1 and CDR2: MGHRA, YSYEKL. V lost 1 base and J lost 3, with 10 bases in between. The CDR3 runs to 14 residues. The CDR3 region has the DNA TGCGCCAGCAGCCAAGCTCTCACCGGCTACGAGCAGTACTTC. It translates to CASSQALTGYEQYF.

The chain is built from TRBV11-2 and TRBJ1-3; TRBD1 agrees at 8 bases. Trimming took 5 bases from V and 2 from J; bases not matched to a gene: 11. The germline CDR1 and CDR2 sequences are SGHAT and FQNNGV. The CDR3 spans 17 residues. The CDR3 bases are TGTGCCAGCAGCCTTCGACCCGGACAGGGCCCTGGAAACACCATATATTTT. Translating gives CASSLRPGQGPGNTIYF.

The rearrangement joins TRBV7-9 to TRBJ2-7; D unclear. Trimming removed 5 bases at V and 2 bases at J, with 16 bases between. Germline loops: CDR1 SEHNR, CDR2 FQNEAQ (reference sequence). The length of the CDR3 is 15 residues. DNA of the CDR3: TGTGCCAGCAGCCGCAGCCCGACGGTTACCTACGAGCAGTACTTC. This translates into CASSRSPTVTYEQYF.

The genes are TRBV25-1 and TRBJ1-1; no clear D gene. V shed 0 bases and J shed 3 bases, with 8 bases lying between them. Germline V gives CDR1 MGHDK, CDR2 SYGVNS. This CDR3 has 14 amino acids. CDR3 protein: CASSEYWDYTEAFF. In DNA form, the CDR3 reads TGTGCCAGCAGTGAATATTGGGATTACACTGAAGCTTTCTTT.

This chain connects TRBV6-5 to TRBJ2-2, with D unclear. Germline assignment: CDR1 MNHEY and CDR2 SVGAGI. CDR3 length: 11 residues. V was cut by 6 bases and J by 5 bases, with 4 bases left in between. CDR3 sequence: CASRNTGELFF. As DNA, the CDR3 is TGTGCCAGCAGAAATACCGGGGAGCTGTTTTTT.

V usage is TRBV19 and J usage is TRBJ2-7; TRBD1 is a possible D gene (6 bases). This CDR3 has 15 residues. Germline V lookup: CDR1 LNHDA, CDR2 SQIVND (reference sequence). The germline V and J ends were trimmed by 3 bases and 2 bases, with 14 bases remaining between them. CDR3 nucleotides: TGTGCCAGTAGTATGGGGCCCAGGGGTCCCTACGAGCAGTACTTC. The encoded protein is CASSMGPRGPYEQYF.

This chain connects TRBV9 to TRBJ2-7; D might be TRBD2 (5 bases). Trimming took off 0 bases at V and 6 bases at J, with 13 bases between the two ends. CDR3 size: 14 residues. Germline loops: CDR1 SGDLS, CDR2 YYNGEE. The CDR3 nucleotides are TGTGCCAGCAGCGTAGTGGACCGGGGTCCCGAGCAGTACTTC. This encodes CASSVVDRGPEQYF.

The V gene is TRBV28, the J gene TRBJ1-3, with D perhaps TRBD1 (5 bases). Germline V CDR1 and CDR2: MDHEN, SYDVKM. V was clipped by 6 bases and J by 0 bases, with 12 bases between them. This CDR3 region has 15 residues. The chain's CDR3 is CASSRGRHSGNTIYF. The CDR3 nucleotides read TGTGCCAGCAGCCGGGGACGCCACTCTGGAAACACCATATATTTT.

This clone has just a few counts. CDR3 nucleotide sequence: TGTGCCAGCAGCTTACCAGGGGGGTACGAGCAGTACTTC. Protein sequence: CASSLPGGYEQYF. The chain joins TRBV7-9 to TRBJ2-7, with D possibly matching TRBD1 (7 bases). Germline-derived CDR1 and CDR2 are SEHNR and FQNEAQ (reference sequence). The CDR3 has 13 amino acids. With 2 bases removed from V and 4 bases from J, the gap between germline ends came to 9 bases.

The rearrangement joins TRBV29-1 to TRBJ1-1; D unresolved. V dropped 4 bases and J dropped 7 bases, with 10 bases sitting between them. Germline CDR1 SQVTM, CDR2 ANQGSEA. The CDR3 loop spans 11 amino acids. CDR3 DNA: TGCAGCGTTGCAAGGGTTAGTGAAGCTTTCTTT. Encoded protein: CSVARVSEAFF.

This rearrangement joins TRBV11-3 to TRBJ2-1; D tentatively reads TRBD1 or TRBD2 (5 bases each). Trimming pared 1 base from V and 0 bases from J, leaving 10 bases between. The CDR3 has 16 amino acids. Germline loops: CDR1 SGHNT, CDR2 YENEEA. The CDR3 reads CASSLAPGTSYNEQFF. The CDR3 DNA reads as TGTGCCAGCAGCTTAGCCCCGGGGACCTCCTACAATGAGCAGTTCTTC.